This T cell receptor (beta chain) was found in a study of shared clonotypes between healthy human individuals. Turning to this clone: The antigen remains undetermined. Other nucleotide sequences in the sample specify the same CDR3.

The germline V and J ends were trimmed by 0 bases and 2 bases, with 6 bases remaining between them. This CDR3 comprises 14 residues. Germline CDR1 is MNHEY and CDR2 is SMNVEV (reference sequence). Study observations and caveats: A generally larger estimated richness was seen in naive subsets than in memory subsets. Non-shared clonotypes were found to have lower generation probabilities than the clonotypes that were shared by all four of the sorted-subset donors.

A deep-level run was used for the assay. Generated by immunoSEQ multiplex PCR, the TCRdb table keeps only in-frame clones and is missing some. The repertoire holds around 2.5 million clones, 90% to 95% seen once, with about 0.34% in the top ten. The V and J genes are TRBV27 and TRBJ2-3; D gene uncertain. The sample was naive CD4+ T cells from PBMCs. Subset specified: CD45RA+ positively selected. The clonotype originates from a man aged 18 to 30 in good health. Some clones in this sample may be carry-over from other donors' samples. This chain's CDR3 is CASSLSRNTDTQYF. The CDR3 DNA reads as TGTGCCAGCAGTTTATCGCGCAACACAGATACGCAGTATTTT.